The 11 T cell receptor beta chains listed next were all sequenced from one sample in a study of molecular identifiers for immune sequencing clone quantification. From the PCR reads, TCRdb called clonotypes with MiXCR, one entry per CDR3 protein. Of tens of thousands of distinct CDR3 sequences in the sample, about a sixth were seen once. The source material was naive CD8+ T cells from blood, with Jurkat cell RNA spiked in. Stated subset: FACS-sorted CD8+CD4-CCR7+CD45RA+ naive T cells. These receptors all stem from a human donor in good health. Some libraries in this study had Jurkat cell RNA spiked in.

This clonotype has at least ten counts. The chain uses TRBV7-2 and TRBJ2-3; tentative D call: TRBD1 (5 bases). Trimming removed 5 bases from V and 3 bases from J, with 15 bases in between. The CDR3 has 15 amino acids. Germline CDR1 is SGHTA and CDR2 is FQGNSA. Written as DNA, the CDR3 is TGTGCCAGCAGCGCAACGTGGGGCCCAACAGATACGCAGTATTTT. Its translation: CASSATWGPTDTQYF.

The chain couples TRBV12-3 or TRBV12-4 to TRBJ2-3; 10 bases line up with TRBD2. CDR3 length: 16 amino acids. V lost 6 bases, J lost 4 bases, and 10 bases stayed unmatched. CDR3 in DNA: TGTGCCAGCAGCCCGAGCGGGGGGGGGGGCCCAGATACGCAGTATTTT. It encodes CASSPSGGGGPDTQYF.

For this clonotype: A much larger clone differs from this one at a single base, so this may be a read error. The chain recombines TRBV4-3 with TRBJ2-1; 8 bases fit TRBD2. Looked up from germline, CDR1 is LGHNA and CDR2 is YSLEER. The trim removed 0 bases at V and 4 bases at J, leaving 5 bases unmatched. CDR3 length equals 16 residues. This CDR3 reads CASSQDLSGGYNEQFF. CDR3 DNA: TGCGCCAGCAGCCAAGATCTGAGCGGGGGATACAATGAGCAGTTCTTC.

This clonotype appeared many times. The V gene is TRBV12-5, the J gene TRBJ2-7, with 9 bases that match TRBD2. With V trimmed by 6 bases and J by 2 bases, 8 bases remained unmatched. The germline CDR1 and CDR2 sequences are LGHNT and FRNRAP. The CDR3 has 15 amino acids. As DNA, the CDR3 is TGTGCTAGTGGCCTAGCGGGACCTGGTCCCTACGAGCAGTACTTC. Translation: CASGLAGPGPYEQYF.

As concerns this clonotype: This may be a read error: a much more frequent sequence differs by one nucleotide. Because it lacks the conserved phenylalanine or tryptophan at the end, this CDR3 is likely a read error. The rearrangement joins TRBV6-1 to TRBJ1-6; no clear D gene. The V gene's germline CDR1 is MNHNS and CDR2 SASEGT. CDR3 length: 17 amino acids. Trimming took off 1 base at V and 2 bases at J, with 12 bases between the two ends. The CDR3 loop reads CASSEDPPWAYNSPLHL. The CDR3 coding sequence is TGTGCCAGCAGTGAAGATCCCCCGTGGGCCTATAATTCACCCCTCCACCTT.

In its sample, this clonotype was seen many times. V is TRBV28 and J is TRBJ2-3; 10 bases are shared with TRBD1. Looked up from germline, CDR1 is MDHEN and CDR2 is SYDVKM. The V segment lost 6 bases and the J segment 4 bases; nucleotides outside the gene matches: 10. The CDR3 runs 16 residues. The CDR3, as DNA: TGTGCCAGCAGCTCAATCCGGGACAGGGGAGCAGATACGCAGTATTTT. This codes for CASSSIRDRGADTQYF.

This clonotype occurred many times. The chain joins TRBV7-2 to TRBJ2-1, with TRBD1 matching over 7 bases. The trim removed 2 bases at V and 1 base at J, leaving 8 bases unmatched. Germline V gene lookup returns CDR1 SGHTA and CDR2 FQGNSA. This CDR3 is 17 amino acids long. The CDR3 nucleotides are TGTGCCAGCAGCTTACAGGGGGTTATTTATTCCTACAATGAGCAGTTCTTC. This codes for CASSLQGVIYSYNEQFF.

The V call is TRBV28, the J call TRBJ2-1; 10 bases align to TRBD2. This CDR3 comprises 17 residues. V lost 5 bases, J lost 2 bases, and 9 bases stayed unmatched. Germline V lookup: CDR1 MDHEN, CDR2 SYDVKM. DNA for the CDR3: TGTGCCAGCAGTACCCACACTAGCGGGACTACCTACAATGAGCAGTTCTTC. Translation gives CASSTHTSGTTYNEQFF.

At least ten counts were recorded for this clonotype. The chain employs TRBV7-6 and TRBJ2-7; 8 bases are shared with TRBD2. The trim removed 5 bases at V and 7 bases at J, leaving 7 bases unmatched. The CDR3 totals 13 residues. Germline V gene data show CDR1 as SGHVS and CDR2 as FNYEAQ. This CDR3 is CASSRLGGGEQYF. In DNA form, the CDR3 reads TGTGCCAGCAGCCGACTGGGCGGGGGGGAGCAGTACTTC.

The gene calls are TRBV11-2 and TRBJ1-2, with D unresolved. The V gene's germline CDR1 is SGHAT and CDR2 FQNNGV. V lost 1 base and J 6 bases, leaving 15 bases between the germline ends. The CDR3 covers 15 residues. CDR3 region: CASSLGPVGLNGYTF. CDR3 coding DNA: TGTGCCAGCAGCTTAGGCCCCGTGGGGTTAAATGGCTACACCTTC.

The chain joins TRBV6-1 to TRBJ1-6; TRBD1 aligns across 8 bases. With 3 bases clipped from V and 7 bases from J, the junction kept 2 bases outside the gene matches. The CDR3 loop spans 14 amino acids. CDR1 and CDR2 from the germline V gene are MNHNS and SASEGT. The CDR3 sequence is CASSEGQANSPLHF. CDR3 nucleotide sequence: TGTGCCAGCAGTGAGGGACAGGCGAATTCACCCCTCCACTTT.